Listed below are T cell receptor beta chains from one sample, sequenced in a study of persistence of HIV-infected CD4 T cells. Measured with immunoSEQ multiplex PCR; TCRdb has only the in-frame clones, and not every one. The table has some 28,000 clones, roughly 86% seen once. No antigen has been assigned to these receptors. The source was CD4+ T cells sorted from PBMCs after approximately 19-hour stimulation, collected from a patient who received antiretroviral therapy. These receptors all stem from an adult man with HIV who was CMV-seropositive. Both conserved end residues are part of each CDR3. Fields, in order: clone size, V gene, CDR3 length, J gene, D gene, CDR3 protein, CDR3 DNA. D genes are given only for firm matches. Size is omitted from some rows. Given values are once, few, many or a class for expanded clones.

-	TRBV4-1	15	TRBJ2-7	TRBD1	CASSRSGTGGYEQYF	TGCGCCAGCAGCCGCTCCGGGACAGGGGGCTACGAGCAGTACTTC
-	TRBV7-2	16	TRBJ1-4	-	CASSLASLRTGGKLFF	TGTGCCAGCAGCCTGGCTTCTCTTCGGACGGGGGGAAAACTGTTTTTT
-	TRBV5-5	14	TRBJ1-1	-	CASSNRVEETEAFF	TGTGCCAGCAGCAACAGGGTGGAGGAAACTGAAGCTTTCTTT
once	TRBV5-1	14	TRBJ1-2	-	CASSLEGILYGYTF	TGCGCCAGCAGCTTGGAAGGGATACTCTATGGCTACACCTTC
-	TRBV18	16	TRBJ1-3	TRBD1	CASSLGQGSSGNTIYF	TGTGCCAGCTCACTAGGACAGGGGAGCTCTGGAAACACCATATATTTT
-	TRBV5-4	13	TRBJ1-4	TRBD1	CASRGQGDEKLFF	TGTGCCAGCAGGGGACAGGGCGATGAAAAACTGTTTTTT
-	TRBV5-1	17	TRBJ2-3	-	CASSLAHTGISTDTQYF	TGCGCCAGCAGCTTGGCCCACACGGGGATCAGCACAGATACGCAGTATTTT
-	TRBV28	18	TRBJ2-7	TRBD1	CASSPLYLRDRGTYEQYF	TGTGCCAGCAGTCCTCTATACCTCCGGGACAGGGGTACCTACGAGCAGTACTTC
-	TRBV3-1/TRBV3-2	15	TRBJ1-3	-	CASSQGTNSGNTIYF	TGTGCCAGCAGCCAAGGGACGAACTCTGGAAACACCATATATTTT
-	TRBV6-5	13	TRBJ1-5	-	CASRGGIGQPQHF	TGTGCCAGCAGAGGGGGTATTGGTCAGCCCCAGCATTTT
-	TRBV9	16	TRBJ2-5	-	CASSPLPRGPTETQYF	TGTGCCAGCAGCCCTCTTCCGCGGGGGCCAACAGAGACCCAGTACTTC
-	TRBV6-6	14	TRBJ1-6	-	CASSYRLYNSPLHF	TGTGCCAGCAGTTACCGATTATATAATTCACCCCTCCACTTT
-	TRBV20-1	10	TRBJ2-3	-	CSAAQDTQYF	TGCAGTGCTGCCCAAGATACGCAGTATTTT
-	TRBV2	13	TRBJ1-4	-	CASSWTLGGKLFF	TGTGCCAGCAGTTGGACGCTGGGGGGAAAACTGTTTTTT
few	TRBV5-1	15	TRBJ1-4	-	CASSLGGATNEKLFF	TGCGCCAGCAGCTTGGGTGGAGCAACTAATGAAAAACTGTTTTTT
-	TRBV6-5	16	TRBJ2-3	TRBD2	CASSYRGGPGTDTQYF	TGTGCCAGCAGTTACCGGGGGGGCCCTGGCACAGATACGCAGTATTTT
-	TRBV10-3	17	TRBJ1-1	TRBD1	CATRQGQGLLMNTEAFF	TGTGCCACCCGCCAGGGACAGGGGCTGTTAATGAACACTGAAGCTTTCTTT
-	TRBV2	12	TRBJ1-6	-	CASVGGNSPLHF	TGTGCCAGCGTAGGGGGAAATTCACCCCTCCACTTT
-	TRBV3-1/TRBV3-2	14	TRBJ1-5	-	CASSPRFSNQPQHF	TGTGCCAGCAGTCCTCGCTTTAGCAATCAGCCCCAGCATTTT
once	TRBV5-1	15	TRBJ1-4	-	CASSLQGSSSEKLFF	TGCGCCAGCAGCTTGCAGGGCAGTTCGTCTGAAAAACTGTTTTTT
-	TRBV7-2	15	TRBJ1-2	-	CASSPAVTGNYGYTF	TGTGCCAGCAGCCCAGCGGTCACCGGTAACTATGGCTACACCTTC
-	TRBV18	15	TRBJ2-2	-	CASSPLRGDTGELFF	TGTGCCAGCTCACCACTCAGGGGCGACACCGGGGAGCTGTTTTTT
-	TRBV28	14	TRBJ1-2	-	CASSLGPGQGGYTF	TGTGCCAGCAGTTTAGGTCCAGGGCAAGGTGGCTACACCTTC
few	TRBV4-2	15	TRBJ1-1	-	CASSQAHSMNTEAFF	TGTGCCAGCAGCCAAGCTCACAGCATGAACACTGAAGCTTTCTTT
-	TRBV5-1	19	TRBJ1-6	TRBD1	CASSAGGTRPGQVGSPLHF	TGCGCCAGCAGCGCAGGAGGTACCCGACCAGGACAGGTTGGTTCACCCCTCCACTTT
-	TRBV10-3	15	TRBJ2-1	TRBD1	CAISDHRGSYNEQFF	TGTGCCATCAGTGACCACAGGGGGTCCTACAATGAGCAGTTCTTC
-	TRBV9	12	TRBJ1-2	-	CASSSDSYGYTF	TGTGCCAGCAGCTCGGACAGCTATGGCTACACCTTC
few	TRBV6-1	12	TRBJ1-1	-	CASTPRGDKAFF	TGTGCCAGCACTCCTAGGGGAGATAAAGCTTTCTTT
-	TRBV10-3	14	TRBJ1-5	TRBD1	CAIREGQGEGPQHF	TGTGCCATCCGAGAGGGACAGGGCGAGGGGCCCCAGCATTTT
-	TRBV6-6	16	TRBJ2-1	-	CASRKPGPSRGNEQFF	TGTGCCAGCAGGAAACCCGGGCCAAGCCGGGGAAATGAGCAGTTCTTC
-	TRBV18	13	TRBJ1-1	TRBD1	CASSRDRRAEAFF	TGTGCCAGCTCACGGGACAGACGCGCTGAAGCTTTCTTT
once	TRBV6-5	13	TRBJ1-2	TRBD1	CASSLGTARGYTF	TGTGCCAGCAGCCTCGGGACAGCTCGAGGCTACACCTTC
-	TRBV18	17	TRBJ1-4	-	CASSPGFGGSGNEKLFF	TGTGCCAGCTCACCTGGGTTCGGTGGGAGCGGTAATGAAAAACTGTTTTTT
-	TRBV5-1	16	TRBJ1-4	TRBD1	CASRPGGDVLVEKLFF	TGCGCCAGTCGTCCAGGGGGCGACGTTTTAGTTGAAAAACTGTTTTTT
-	TRBV20-1	10	TRBJ2-7	-	CSAAEGEQYF	TGCAGTGCGGCCGAGGGAGAGCAGTACTTC
-	TRBV28	15	TRBJ2-3	-	CASSFRGVSTDTQYF	TGTGCCAGCAGTTTCCGTGGGGTGAGCACAGATACGCAGTATTTT
-	TRBV5-1	13	TRBJ2-1	-	CASSLSPDRQQFF	TGCGCCAGCAGCTTGTCACCTGACAGGCAGCAGTTCTTC
-	TRBV29-1	17	TRBJ1-5	TRBD1	CSGRGGYGTDSNQPQHF	TGCAGCGGGAGGGGAGGCTACGGGACAGATAGCAATCAGCCCCAGCATTTT
-	TRBV27	15	TRBJ1-6	-	CASSLLGGLDSPLHF	TGTGCCAGCAGTTTATTGGGGGGGCTGGATTCACCCCTCCACTTT
-	TRBV28	17	TRBJ2-7	-	CASSSVGDSKGAYEQYF	TGTGCCAGCAGTTCAGTTGGTGACTCGAAAGGAGCCTACGAGCAGTACTTC
-	TRBV2	14	TRBJ1-1	-	CASRALGQGNEAFF	TGTGCCAGCAGGGCGCTCGGGCAGGGGAATGAAGCTTTCTTT
-	TRBV9	15	TRBJ2-3	-	CASSVGGLQADTQYF	TGTGCCAGCAGCGTAGGGGGTTTACAGGCAGATACGCAGTATTTT
-	TRBV5-1	17	TRBJ2-6	-	CASSSTNQGSGANVLTF	TGCGCCAGCAGCTCGACGAATCAGGGAAGTGGGGCCAACGTCCTGACTTTC
-	TRBV19	12	TRBJ2-7	-	CATQQGYNEQYF	TGTGCCACCCAACAGGGATATAACGAGCAGTACTTC
few	TRBV5-1	14	TRBJ2-7	TRBD1	CASSTGTGTYEQYF	TGCGCCAGCAGCACCGGGACAGGGACCTACGAGCAGTACTTC
-	TRBV7-9	14	TRBJ2-1	-	CASSSWDKANEQFF	TGTGCCAGCAGCTCTTGGGACAAGGCCAATGAGCAGTTCTTC
-	TRBV6-5	16	TRBJ1-5	-	CASSSLTGAFNQPQHF	TGTGCCAGCAGTTCCTTGACAGGAGCCTTCAATCAGCCCCAGCATTTT
-	TRBV27	15	TRBJ1-2	TRBD1	CASRKTGQPGDGYTF	TGTGCCAGCAGAAAAACGGGACAGCCCGGGGATGGCTACACCTTC
-	TRBV28	14	TRBJ1-5	-	CASTPIRQPQPQHF	TGTGCCAGCACCCCGATCAGACAGCCCCAGCCCCAGCATTTT